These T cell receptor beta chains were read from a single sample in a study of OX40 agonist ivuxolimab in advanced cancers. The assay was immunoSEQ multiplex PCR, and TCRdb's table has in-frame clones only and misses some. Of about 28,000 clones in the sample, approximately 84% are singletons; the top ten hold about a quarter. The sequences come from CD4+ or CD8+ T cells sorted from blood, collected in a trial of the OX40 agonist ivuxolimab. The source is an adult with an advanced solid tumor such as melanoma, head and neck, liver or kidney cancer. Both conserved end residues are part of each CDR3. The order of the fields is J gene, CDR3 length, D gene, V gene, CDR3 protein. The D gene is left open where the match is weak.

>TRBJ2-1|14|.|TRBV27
CASSLVLAGHEQFF
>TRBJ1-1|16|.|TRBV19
CASSIDPLQGRTEAFF
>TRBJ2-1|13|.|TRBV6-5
CASSYAPYSGQFF
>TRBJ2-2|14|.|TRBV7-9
CASSPVTYTGELFF
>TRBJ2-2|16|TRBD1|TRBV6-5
CASSYAGGSDTGELFF
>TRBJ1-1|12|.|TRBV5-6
CASSFGGAEAFF
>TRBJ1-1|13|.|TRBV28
CASSDSGANEAFF
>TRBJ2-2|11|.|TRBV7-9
CASIDTGELFF
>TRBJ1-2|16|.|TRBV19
CASTNPETTYLVGYTF
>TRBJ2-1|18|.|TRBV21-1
CASSKDSGHFSSYNEQFF
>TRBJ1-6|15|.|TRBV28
CASSLGRQDNSPLHF
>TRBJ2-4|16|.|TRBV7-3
CASSLKWPEGKNIQYF
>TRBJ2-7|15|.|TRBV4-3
CASSQDIAGLYEQYF
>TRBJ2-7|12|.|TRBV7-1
CASSTVSYEQYF
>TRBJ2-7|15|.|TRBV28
CASSRDGGSPYEQYF
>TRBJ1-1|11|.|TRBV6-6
CASIQFTEAFF
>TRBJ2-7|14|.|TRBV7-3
CASSPQPGAHEQYF
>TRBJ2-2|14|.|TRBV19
CASSIGVYTGELFF
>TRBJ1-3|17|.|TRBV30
CAWEPTGQILSGNTIYF
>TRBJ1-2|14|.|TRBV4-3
CASSQLAGGDGYTF
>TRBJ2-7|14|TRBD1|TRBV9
CASSSRTGAYEQYF
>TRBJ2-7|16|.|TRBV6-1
CASSEALRGASYEQYF
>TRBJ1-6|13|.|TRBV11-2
CASSLGPDSPLHF
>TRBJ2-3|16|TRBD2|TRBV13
CASSLVTSGKSDTQYF
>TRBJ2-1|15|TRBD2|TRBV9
CASSVGSGAHNEQFF
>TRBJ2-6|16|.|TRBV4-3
CASSRLVRSGANVLTF
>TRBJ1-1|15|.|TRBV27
CASSLSGVVYTEAFF
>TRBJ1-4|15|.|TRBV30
CAWSPRGRVDEKLFF
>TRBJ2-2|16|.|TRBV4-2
CASSQDAGSRPGELFF
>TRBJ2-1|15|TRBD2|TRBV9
CASSAPSGRAGEQFF
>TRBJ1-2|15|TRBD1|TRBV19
CASSFTGGISYGYTF
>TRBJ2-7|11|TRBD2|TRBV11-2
CASSSGLEQYF